This is a list of T cell receptor beta chains from one sample in a study of T cell changes during pregnancy in multiple sclerosis. The repertoire was sequenced with immunoSEQ multiplex PCR; TCRdb's copy has only in-frame clones and lacks some. The sample has 75,000 to 80,000 clones, roughly 93% seen once. This sample comprised peripheral blood, obtained in the second trimester of pregnancy. The receptors were gathered from a female donor in good health, enrolled as a control in a pregnancy study. The CDR3 runs from the conserved cysteine through the conserved F or W. Fields, in order: clone size, D gene, J gene, V gene, CDR3 protein, CDR3 DNA. D genes are given only for firm matches. Rows may omit the clone size; those that give it use once, few, many or a size class.

once,TRBD1,TRBJ1-4,TRBV11-2,CASSLDPFRGLNEKLFF,TGTGCCAGCAGCTTAGATCCGTTTAGGGGGCTTAATGAAAAACTGTTTTTT
NA,TRBD1,TRBJ2-2,TRBV27,CASSSQAGTGLFGGLNTGELFF,TGTGCCAGCAGTTCCCAGGCCGGGACAGGGTTGTTCGGGGGCCTGAACACCGGGGAGCTGTTTTTT
NA,TRBD2,TRBJ2-5,TRBV7-9,CASSPGLAVETQYF,TGTGCCAGCAGCCCGGGACTAGCGGTAGAGACCCAGTACTTC
NA,NA,TRBJ1-6,TRBV10-3,CAISGGGLRNSPLHF,TGTGCCATCAGTGGGGGGGGCTTAAGAAATTCACCCCTCCACTTT
NA,TRBD2,TRBJ2-3,TRBV27,CASSPGLAGGISTDTQYF,TGTGCCAGCAGCCCCGGACTAGCGGGGGGGATTAGCACAGATACGCAGTATTTT
few,TRBD2,TRBJ2-7,TRBV7-2,CASSSGGPPYEQYF,TGTGCCAGCAGCAGCGGGGGGCCCCCCTACGAGCAGTACTTC
NA,NA,TRBJ2-7,TRBV11-3,CASSPPRETNPYEQYF,TGTGCCAGCAGCCCGCCCCGGGAGACTAATCCCTACGAGCAGTACTTC
NA,NA,TRBJ2-5,TRBV27,CASSLRLSRVETQYF,TGTGCCAGCAGTTTAAGGCTTTCCAGGGTAGAGACCCAGTACTTC
NA,NA,TRBJ2-6,TRBV11-3,CASTRGRDTDSGANVLTF,TGTGCCAGCACTCGAGGCAGGGACACGGACTCTGGGGCCAACGTCCTGACTTTC
NA,NA,TRBJ2-3,TRBV12-5,CASGWADSTDTQYF,TGTGCTAGTGGTTGGGCGGACTCCACAGATACGCAGTATTTT
NA,TRBD1,TRBJ2-1,TRBV27,CASTGQGANEQFF,TGTGCCAGCACCGGACAGGGGGCAAATGAGCAGTTCTTC
NA,TRBD1,TRBJ2-5,TRBV15,CATSRGQGAETQYF,TGTGCCACCAGCAGGGGACAGGGGGCCGAGACCCAGTACTTC
NA,NA,TRBJ1-1,TRBV5-1,CASSGPGTNTEAFF,TGCGCCAGCAGCGGGCCCGGGACAAACACTGAAGCTTTCTTT
once,NA,TRBJ1-4,TRBV7-8,CASSQDTEKLFF,TGTGCCAGCAGCCAAGACACCGAAAAACTGTTTTTT
NA,TRBD2,TRBJ2-3,TRBV9,CASSVGLAGTTDTQYF,TGTGCCAGCAGCGTAGGATTAGCGGGGACCACAGATACGCAGTATTTT
NA,TRBD2,TRBJ2-1,TRBV5-1,CASSLAGQRGANEQFF,TGCGCCAGCAGCTTGGCGGGGCAGCGGGGGGCCAATGAGCAGTTCTTC
NA,TRBD1,TRBJ2-2,TRBV6-5,CASSSPDRLHAGELFF,TGTGCCAGCAGTTCCCCGGACAGGTTGCACGCCGGGGAGCTGTTTTTT
NA,TRBD1,TRBJ1-4,TRBV14,CASSPGTGLWEKLFF,TGTGCCAGCAGCCCTGGGACAGGGTTGTGGGAAAAACTGTTTTTT
NA,NA,TRBJ1-2,TRBV14,CASSQVSTGGYTF,TGTGCCAGCAGCCAGGTTTCGACGGGTGGCTACACCTTC